Shown below are 29 T cell receptor beta chains from a single sample sequenced in a study of lymphopenia after photon versus proton radiotherapy. Using immunoSEQ multiplex PCR, the repertoire was profiled, and TCRdb retains in-frame clones only, with some absent. The sample lists around 18,000 clones, less than 90% occurring once. The starting material was peripheral blood, obtained from a patient treated with proton-based radiotherapy. Every receptor here comes from a man in his sixties or seventies with pancreatic cancer.

This sequence joins TRBV19 and TRBJ1-1; 8 bases line up with TRBD1. Unmatched junction bases numbered 12, after V lost 6 bases and J lost 0 bases. Germline assignment: CDR1 LNHDA and CDR2 SQIVND (reference sequence). This CDR3 contains 17 residues. CDR3 residues: CASSTPPGTGMNTEAFF. Written as DNA, the CDR3 is TGTGCCAGTAGCACTCCCCCCGGGACAGGCATGAACACTGAAGCTTTCTTT.

A single count supports this clone. Written as DNA, the CDR3 is TGTGCCAGCAGCGCCCGACTAGCGGGGACCACTACAGATACGCAGTATTTT. Translated: CASSARLAGTTTDTQYF. This chain uses TRBV5-5 with TRBJ2-3, with 11 bases that match TRBD2. J lost 3 bases, V lost 4 bases, and 10 bases had no gene match. Germline V CDR1 and CDR2: SGHKS, YYEKEE (reference sequence). There are 17 residues in the CDR3.

This chain joins TRBV7-8 and TRBJ2-5; TRBD2 is a possible D gene (6 bases). This CDR3 is 14 amino acids long. The germline gives CDR1 SGHVS, CDR2 FQNEAQ. Deletions cut 5 bases from V and 5 bases from J, with 15 bases between. Here the CDR3 reads CASSLGGDAETQYF. In DNA, the CDR3 is TGTGCCAGCAGCCTGGGGGGTGACGCGGAGACCCAGTACTTC.

The chain employs TRBV6-4 and TRBJ2-7; D ambiguous. V shed 4 bases and J shed 7 bases, with 14 bases lying between them. The CDR3 extends over 13 amino acids. CDR1 is MRHNA and CDR2 is SNTAGT in the germline V gene. CDR3: CASSAQHPGEQYF. In nucleotides, the CDR3 is TGTGCCAGCAGTGCCCAGCATCCCGGGGAGCAGTACTTC.

The rearrangement uses TRBV19 and TRBJ2-1; no reliable D call. Looked up from germline, CDR1 is LNHDA and CDR2 is SQIVND (reference sequence). The CDR3 sequence is 14 residues long. V was cut by 5 bases and J by 8 bases, with 16 bases left in between. The CDR3 protein is CASSEQAQMDEQFF. In nucleotides, the CDR3 is TGTGCCAGTAGTGAGCAGGCCCAGATGGATGAGCAGTTCTTC.

This rearrangement joins TRBV18 to TRBJ1-3; a possible D gene is TRBD1 (6 bases). This CDR3 region has 16 residues. CDR1 KGHSH and CDR2 LQKENI come from the germline V gene. Trimming took off 6 bases at V and 0 bases at J, with 15 bases between the two ends. CDR3 DNA: TGTGCCAGCTCGTTACAGGGAGAGGACTCTGGAAACACCATATATTTT. Its translation is CASSLQGEDSGNTIYF.

The V call is TRBV6-5, the J call TRBJ2-7; D possibly uses TRBD1 or TRBD2 (5 bases each). Germline CDR1 and CDR2: MNHEY and SVGAGI. The CDR3 extends over 14 amino acids. V lost 2 bases and J 2 bases, leaving 10 bases between the germline ends. CDR3 coding DNA: TGTGCCAGCAGTTACAGGGGACCTGCCTACGAGCAGTACTTC. Residues: CASSYRGPAYEQYF.

The rearrangement links TRBV2 to TRBJ1-2; 9 bases agree with TRBD1. CDR3 size: 13 residues. J was trimmed by 5 bases and V by 5 bases; bases with no gene match: 3. Germline V gives CDR1 SNHLY, CDR2 FYNNEI. The chain's CDR3 is CASSFDRGYGYTF. CDR3 coding DNA: TGTGCCAGCAGTTTTGACAGGGGGTATGGCTACACCTTC. The entire variable domain, with the rest obtained from reference TRBV2 and TRBJ1-2, is as follows: EPEVTQTPSHQVTQMGQEVILRCVPISNHLYFYWYRQILGQKVEFLVSFYNNEISEKSEIFDDQFSVERPDGSNFTLKIRSTKLEDSAMYFCASSFDRGYGYTFGSGTRLTVV.

The chain links TRBV7-9 to TRBJ2-7; a weak D match, TRBD1 (6 bases). V dropped 0 bases and J dropped 3 bases, with 9 bases sitting between them. The CDR3 is 14 residues long. Germline CDR1 reads SEHNR; CDR2 reads FQNEAQ (reference sequence). The CDR3 here is CASSLAGQIYEQYF. CDR3 in DNA: TGTGCCAGCAGCTTAGCGGGACAAATCTACGAGCAGTACTTC.

The gene calls are TRBV27 and TRBJ2-7; TRBD1 agrees at 11 bases. Germline CDR1 is MNHEY and CDR2 is SMNVEV (reference sequence). The CDR3 is made up of 20 amino acids. V shed 6 bases and J 3 bases; nucleotides not matched to a gene: 22. The CDR3 loop reads CASRRQMDRGLGTSFYEQYF. DNA of the CDR3: TGTGCCAGCAGACGGCAAATGGACAGGGGGCTTGGAACCTCATTCTACGAGCAGTACTTC.

This clone was detected only once. V gene TRBV20-1 combines with J gene TRBJ1-4; the D is unclear. The CDR3 runs 11 residues. In germline, CDR1 is DFQATT, CDR2 SNEGSKA (reference sequence). CDR3 in amino acids: CSAVGREKLFF. CDR3 bases: TGCAGCGCCGTTGGACGGGAAAAACTGTTTTTT.

This clone was found a few times. V usage is TRBV14 and J usage is TRBJ1-1; D gene unclear. The CDR3 is made up of 14 amino acids. V lost 3 bases and J lost 1, with 9 bases in between. Germline assignment: CDR1 SGHDN and CDR2 FVKESK. CDR3 protein: CASSQVDWNTEAFF. The CDR3 DNA reads as TGTGCCAGCAGCCAGGTTGACTGGAACACTGAAGCTTTCTTT.

V and J are TRBV19 and TRBJ1-1; D is uncertain. Germline V lookup: CDR1 LNHDA, CDR2 SQIVND (reference sequence). The CDR3 totals 13 residues. V was clipped by 8 bases and J by 0 bases, with 10 bases between them. The CDR3 coding sequence is TGTGCCAGTTCCCCAGGATTGAACACTGAAGCTTTCTTT. Encoded protein: CASSPGLNTEAFF.

The chain has TRBV19 and TRBJ1-1; no reliable D call. CDR1 and CDR2 from the germline V gene are LNHDA and SQIVND (reference sequence). The CDR3 extends over 12 amino acids. V lost 8 bases to trimming and J lost 6 bases, with 13 bases between them. The CDR3 nucleotides are TGTGCCAGTTTTTCTCGGAGATCTGAAGCTTTCTTT. Its protein product is CASFSRRSEAFF.

J is TRBJ2-2 and V is TRBV10-3; TRBD1 aligns across 10 bases. V gave up 6 bases and J gave up 3 bases; unmatched junction bases: 4. The CDR3 runs 15 residues. Germline CDR1 reads ENHRY; CDR2 reads SYGVKD. The CDR3 DNA follows: TGTGCCATCAGCCCCGGGACAGGGGACACCGGGGAGCTGTTTTTT. This gives the protein CAISPGTGDTGELFF.

The CDR3 here is CASSTMTGGYGNQPQHF. The DNA for the CDR3 is TGTGCCAGCAGTACGATGACAGGGGGATACGGCAATCAGCCCCAGCATTTT. This chain connects TRBV2 to TRBJ1-5; TRBD1 agrees at 9 bases. This CDR3 is 17 amino acids long. V gave up 5 bases and J gave up 2 bases; unmatched junction bases: 10. The V gene's germline CDR1 is SNHLY and CDR2 FYNNEI. The full variable domain, in which reference TRBV2 and TRBJ1-5 provide the parts outside the CDR3, is EPEVTQTPSHQVTQMGQEVILRCVPISNHLYFYWYRQILGQKVEFLVSFYNNEISEKSEIFDDQFSVERPDGSNFTLKIRSTKLEDSAMYFCASSTMTGGYGNQPQHFGDGTRLSIL.

The chain recombines TRBV11-2 with TRBJ2-5, with 7 bases fitting TRBD1. Losses at the gene ends were 2 bases for V and 2 bases for J; bases not matched to a gene: 5. CDR3 length: 15 amino acids. Germline V gives CDR1 SGHAT, CDR2 FQNNGV. The CDR3 here is CASSLFTGEQETQYF. In nucleotides, the CDR3 is TGTGCCAGCAGCTTATTCACAGGGGAGCAAGAGACCCAGTACTTC.

V and J are TRBV27 and TRBJ2-2; D is uncertain. The CDR3 has 15 amino acids. Germline CDR1 and CDR2: MNHEY and SMNVEV (reference sequence). V was trimmed by 10 bases and J by 0 bases, leaving 15 bases between them. CDR3 bases: TGTGCCACCCCTGTCCAACGACCGAACACCGGGGAGCTGTTTTTT. Residues: CATPVQRPNTGELFF.

The rearrangement links TRBV9 to TRBJ2-1, with D hard to call. Germline assignment: CDR1 SGDLS and CDR2 YYNGEE. The ends were cut back, 0 bases at V and 0 bases at J, with 7 bases in the middle. The CDR3 covers 15 residues. The CDR3 coding sequence is TGTGCCAGCAGCGTAGGAGCTTCCTCCTACAATGAGCAGTTCTTC. Its translation: CASSVGASSYNEQFF. Using reference TRBV9 and TRBJ2-1 for the parts outside the CDR3, the full variable domain is DSGVTQTPKHLITATGQRVTLRCSPRSGDLSVYWYQQSLDQGLQFLIQYYNGEERAKGNILERFSAQQFPDLHSELNLSSLELGDSALYFCASSVGASSYNEQFFGPGTRLTVL.

The CDR3 DNA reads TGTGCCAGCAGCAGGGGACAGGCTAACTATGGCTACACCTTC. This codes for CASSRGQANYGYTF. J is TRBJ1-2 and V is TRBV5-6; 8 positions match TRBD1. Germline V gene lookup returns CDR1 SGHDT and CDR2 YYEEEE. The trim removed 4 bases at V and 0 bases at J, leaving 2 bases unmatched. This CDR3 spans 14 amino acids.

The rearrangement joins TRBV5-8 to TRBJ2-7; 10 bases are shared with TRBD1. V shed 4 bases, J shed 6 bases, and the junction held 13 bases outside the gene matches. The V gene's germline CDR1 is SGHTS and CDR2 YDEGEE. The CDR3 spans 16 residues. CDR3 region: CASSIYRDRGTGEQYF. The CDR3, as DNA: TGTGCCAGCAGCATTTACCGGGACAGGGGAACGGGCGAGCAGTACTTC.

The J gene is TRBJ2-6, the V gene TRBV2; D gene ambiguous. The V end was cut by 1 base, the J end by 0 bases, with 4 bases between. CDR1 SNHLY and CDR2 FYNNEI come from the germline V gene. The CDR3 length is 15 residues. CDR3 nucleotides: TGTGCCAGCAGTGAAGGGGGCTCTGGGGCCAACGTCCTGACTTTC. This translates into CASSEGGSGANVLTF.

CDR3 protein: CASSRQGATNEKLFF. CDR3 sequence (DNA): TGCGCCAGCAGTCGACAGGGGGCCACTAATGAAAAACTGTTTTTT. This rearrangement joins TRBV5-1 to TRBJ1-4; 10 positions match TRBD1. CDR1 is SGHRS, CDR2 YFSETQ, per germline. This CDR3 has 15 amino acids. Germline trimming cut 5 bases from V and 2 bases from J; bases unmatched to any gene: 3.

The J gene is TRBJ1-4, the V gene TRBV19; the D gene is possibly TRBD1 (5 bases). The CDR3 loop spans 13 amino acids. Deletions cut 5 bases from V and 4 bases from J, with 8 bases between. The V gene's germline CDR1 is LNHDA and CDR2 SQIVND (reference sequence). The CDR3 DNA reads as TGTGCCAGTAGTCAGGGCGGTAATGAAAAACTGTTTTTT. This translates into CASSQGGNEKLFF.

The V gene is TRBV6-1, the J gene TRBJ1-3; 8 nucleotides match TRBD1. Germline V CDR1 and CDR2: MNHNS, SASEGT. This CDR3 spans 15 amino acids. The V and J ends lost 5 bases and 0 bases, in that order; junction bases with no gene match: 3. The CDR3 region is CASSRDRTSGNTIYF. The CDR3 bases are TGTGCCAGCAGTAGGGACAGGACCTCTGGAAACACCATATATTTT.

V gene TRBV9 combines with J gene TRBJ2-7, with 8 bases aligning to TRBD2. With V trimmed by 4 bases and J by 3 bases, 6 bases remained unmatched. CDR3 size: 14 residues. CDR1 is SGDLS, CDR2 YYNGEE, per germline. The CDR3 region is CASSRSGSSYEQYF. CDR3 DNA sequence: TGTGCCAGCAGCCGAAGCGGGAGTAGCTACGAGCAGTACTTC.

CDR3 nucleotides: TGCGCCAGCCTCCCGGGAGGGTTCCCCCTCAAGAACACTGAAGCTTTCTTT. Translating gives CASLPGGFPLKNTEAFF. The chain carries TRBV5-1 and TRBJ1-1, with D unclear. V was cut by 7 bases and J by 1 base, with 23 bases left in between. The germline V gene has CDR1 SGHRS and CDR2 YFSETQ. The CDR3 runs to 17 residues.

The V and J genes are TRBV6-1 and TRBJ2-7, with D unresolved. CDR1 is MNHNS and CDR2 is SASEGT in the germline V gene. The CDR3 has 12 residues. The V end was cut by 2 bases, the J end by 3 bases, with 5 bases between. CDR3 DNA sequence: TGTGCCAGCAGTGAAAAAGGCTACGAGCAGTACTTC. Its translation is CASSEKGYEQYF.

The chain recombines TRBV6-6 with TRBJ1-1; D unclear. The CDR3 is 14 residues long. Germline-derived CDR1 and CDR2 are MNHNY and SVGAGI (reference sequence). Trimming took off 5 bases at V and 7 bases at J, with 17 bases between the two ends. The CDR3 protein is CASSRPGGWDEAFF. CDR3 nucleotides: TGTGCCAGCAGTCGCCCGGGAGGGTGGGATGAAGCTTTCTTT.